Included here is one TCR beta chain sequence, with context. Its antigen is not identified. Original processing methods: Junction-only sequences produced by ImmunoSEQ had no quality scores, so filtering differed. Only in-frame clones appear in the TCRdb table, and some are missing; sequencing was by immunoSEQ multiplex PCR. The D gene and trimming were derived from the DNA, and the V and J assignments and clone size from that table. The repertoire holds about 2.2 million clones, under 95% seen once, with more than 1.5% in the top ten. This sample is drawn from a study of shared clonotypes between healthy human individuals. On the study more broadly: Three plates were used per donor for CD4 naive, three for CD4 memory, two for CD8 naive and one for CD8 memory. General study points: Limited genetic and exposure-history diversity came from having few donors. Large sequencing depth failed to make sorted-subset sequencing complete, rarefaction showed.

The CDR3 covers 15 residues. V lost 2 bases, J lost 2 bases, and 13 bases lay in between. Naive CD8 cells were CD45RO-negative, positively selected for CCR7, excluding terminally differentiated effector memory CD45RA+ cells. J is TRBJ2-7 and V is TRBV23-1; D unresolved. TRBV23-1 is flagged as an ORF with uncertain function. Sequenced: naive CD8+ T cells from PBMCs. The clonotype originates from a man aged 18-30 years in good health. Some clones in this sample may be carry-over from other donors' samples. CDR3 region: CASSQRRTAPYEQYF. CDR3 coding DNA: TGCGCCAGCAGTCAAAGAAGGACGGCCCCCTACGAGCAGTACTTC.